Here is one T cell receptor (beta chain) with its context. Antigen unknown. This sample stems from a study of OX40 agonist ivuxolimab in advanced cancers. On the study more broadly: There were three patients with partial responses, one having hepatocellular carcinoma and two cutaneous melanoma.

Enrollment shut out patients with autoimmune disease history or systemic immunosuppression. At cycle 4 day 1, cycle 7 day 1, and baseline, blood was sampled. Only in-frame clones appear in the TCRdb table, and some are missing; sequencing was by immunoSEQ multiplex PCR. The sample records about 94,000 clones, roughly 87% being singletons. Overall study results and limits: Partial responders at 0.1-3.0 mg/kg had among the lowest clonal expansion.

V gave up 4 bases and J gave up 1 base, with 10 bases separating them. The CDR3 spans 14 residues. Germline values: CDR1 ENHRY, CDR2 SYGVKD. The clonotype was recovered from an adult with an advanced solid tumor such as melanoma, head and neck, liver or kidney cancer. The V gene is TRBV10-3, the J gene TRBJ1-1, with D tentatively TRBD1 (5 bases). The sample was CD4+ or CD8+ T cells sorted from blood, taken in a trial of the OX40 agonist ivuxolimab. This CDR3 is CAISAAGRNTEAFF. DNA of the CDR3: TGTGCCATCAGTGCTGCAGGGAGGAACACTGAAGCTTTCTTT.